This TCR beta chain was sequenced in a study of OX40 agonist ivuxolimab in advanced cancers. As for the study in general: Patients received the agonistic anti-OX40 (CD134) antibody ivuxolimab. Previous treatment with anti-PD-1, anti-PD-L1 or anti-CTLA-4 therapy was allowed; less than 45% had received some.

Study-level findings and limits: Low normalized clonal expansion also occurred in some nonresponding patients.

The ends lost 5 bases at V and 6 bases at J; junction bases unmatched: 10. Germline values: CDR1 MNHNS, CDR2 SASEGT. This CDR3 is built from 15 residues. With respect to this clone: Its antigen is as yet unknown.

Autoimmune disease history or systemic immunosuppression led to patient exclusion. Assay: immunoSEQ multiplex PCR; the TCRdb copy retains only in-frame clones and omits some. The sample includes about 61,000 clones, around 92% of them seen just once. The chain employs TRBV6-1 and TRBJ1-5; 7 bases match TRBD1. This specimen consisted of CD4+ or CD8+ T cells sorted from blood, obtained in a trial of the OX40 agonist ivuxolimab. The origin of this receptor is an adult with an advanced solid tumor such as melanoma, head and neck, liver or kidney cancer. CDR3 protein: CASSPTEGASQPQHF. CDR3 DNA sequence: TGTGCCAGCAGTCCTACCGAGGGGGCAAGTCAGCCCCAGCATTTT.